Each of the 16 T cell receptor beta chains below was sequenced from the same sample in a study of CD8+ T cells in alopecia areata. Reverse transcribed after extraction, RNA yielded cDNA as the sequencing template. Data came from immunoSEQ multiplex PCR; TCRdb stores just in-frame clones and leaves some out. The sample lists 110,000 to 150,000 clones, 62% occurring once. The sequencing input was CD8+ T cells sorted from blood. The receptors derive from a human donor in good health.

The table lists this clone with a few counts. V is TRBV5-1 and J is TRBJ2-1; 7 bases agree with TRBD2. Per the germline V gene, CDR1 is SGHRS and CDR2 is YFSETQ. The CDR3 consists of 15 residues. The junction had 8 bases not matched to a gene; V was cut back by 1 base and J by 7 bases. The CDR3 protein is CASSLRSGTMNEQFF. CDR3 DNA sequence: TGCGCCAGCAGCTTGAGAAGCGGGACGATGAATGAGCAGTTCTTC.

As for this clone: The identical CDR3 is also encoded by other nucleotide sequences in the sample. The chain is built from TRBV29-1 and TRBJ2-1; D uncertain. Germline V gene sequence: CDR1 SQVTM, CDR2 ANQGSEA. This CDR3 contains 11 residues. The V end was cut by 1 base, the J end by 7 bases, with 5 bases between. The CDR3 bases are TGCAGCGTTGAAGGACGGAATGAGCAGTTCTTC. It translates to CSVEGRNEQFF.

V and J are TRBV6-1 and TRBJ2-7; D may be TRBD1 (6 bases). CDR3 length: 14 residues. Trimming left V 2 bases short and J 2 bases short, with 10 bases between. Per germline, CDR1 MNHNS and CDR2 SASEGT. The chain's CDR3 is CASSEWGLAYEQYF. Written as DNA, the CDR3 is TGTGCCAGCAGTGAATGGGGGCTGGCCTACGAGCAGTACTTC.

V gene TRBV2 combines with J gene TRBJ2-5, with TRBD2 as a possible D gene (6 bases). CDR1 and CDR2 (germline): SNHLY, FYNNEI. V was cut by 0 bases and J by 1 base, with 9 bases left in between. The CDR3 has 15 residues. The CDR3 loop is CASSEARLGQETQYF. The CDR3 DNA is TGTGCCAGCAGTGAAGCGCGACTAGGCCAAGAGACCCAGTACTTC.

The chain links TRBV5-6 to TRBJ1-2, with D possibly being TRBD1 (6 bases). Deletions cut 0 bases from V and 4 bases from J, with 10 bases between. Germline CDR1 reads SGHDT; CDR2 reads YYEEEE. The CDR3 runs 14 residues. This CDR3 reads CASSLDEGGYGYTF. CDR3 in DNA: TGTGCCAGCAGCTTGGATGAGGGGGGCTATGGCTACACCTTC.

The rearrangement joins TRBV6-1 to TRBJ2-2, with a weak D call TRBD2 (6 bases). This CDR3 contains 15 residues. Germline V gives CDR1 MNHNS, CDR2 SASEGT. V lost 7 bases and J lost 1, with 13 bases in between. The CDR3 DNA reads as TGTGCCAGCAATCGGGGGTTCAGGAACACCGGGGAGCTGTTTTTT. It codes for CASNRGFRNTGELFF.

The CDR3 region is CASSMGTSDTFYNEQFF. The CDR3 nucleotides read TGTGCCAGTAGTATGGGAACTAGCGATACATTCTACAATGAGCAGTTCTTC. V gene TRBV19 combines with J gene TRBJ2-1; 7 bases fit TRBD2. The CDR3 spans 17 residues. The V and J ends lost 3 bases and 3 bases, in that order; junction bases with no gene match: 11. Germline CDR1 LNHDA, CDR2 SQIVND (reference sequence).

This chain links TRBV30 with TRBJ2-2; TRBD2 agrees at 7 bases. The CDR3 totals 19 residues. V lost 2 bases to trimming and J lost 5 bases; unmatched junction nucleotides: 20. The germline V gene encodes CDR1 GTSNPN and CDR2 SVGIG (reference sequence). The CDR3 DNA reads as TGTGCCTGGAGTACTGCCGCCTCCTCCGGGAGGAAAAGGACCGGGGAGCTGTTTTTT. Its protein is CAWSTAASSGRKRTGELFF.

This clone has just a few counts. The rearrangement links TRBV5-6 to TRBJ1-2; 8 positions match TRBD1. This CDR3 has 18 residues. The V segment lost 1 base and the J segment 0 bases; nucleotides outside the gene matches: 11. Germline V gene data show CDR1 as SGHDT and CDR2 as YYEEEE. CDR3 nucleotide sequence: TGTGCCAGCAGCTTGAACCTGGAGCGACAGGGGACTAACTATGGCTACACCTTC. It yields the protein CASSLNLERQGTNYGYTF.

This clone came up once. The rearrangement joins TRBV7-2 to TRBJ2-5; 12 positions agree with TRBD1. Per the germline V gene, CDR1 is SGHTA and CDR2 is FQGNSA. V lost 5 bases and J lost 5; bases outside the gene matches: 6. The CDR3 extends over 15 amino acids. The DNA of the CDR3 is TGTGCCAGCAGCGACCGGGACAGGGGGCGGGAGACCCAGTACTTC. It translates to CASSDRDRGRETQYF.

The chain employs TRBV19 and TRBJ1-1; D call uncertain. Looked up from germline, CDR1 is LNHDA and CDR2 is SQIVND (reference sequence). The CDR3 totals 14 residues. V lost 4 bases and J 6 bases, leaving 15 bases between the germline ends. CDR3 amino acids: CASSTLPGEAEAFF. The CDR3 nucleotides read TGTGCCAGTAGTACCCTCCCGGGTGAGGCTGAAGCTTTCTTT.

The genes are TRBV29-1 and TRBJ2-3, with 11 positions matching TRBD2. CDR3 length: 14 amino acids. V lost 5 bases, J lost 5 bases, and 6 bases stayed unmatched. Germline CDR1 is SQVTM and CDR2 is ANQGSEA. CDR3 coding DNA: TGCAGCGTTTATAGCGGGAGGGCCATAGATACGCAGTATTTT. Its translation is CSVYSGRAIDTQYF.

This clone was seen only once. The chain uses TRBV4-1 and TRBJ2-1; the D is unclear. Trimming left V 4 bases short and J 0 bases short, with 16 bases between. The V gene's germline CDR1 is MGHRA and CDR2 YSYEKL. The CDR3 length is 17 residues. The CDR3 coding sequence is TGCGCCAGCAGCCTTGGGCCTCCAAGGAGCTCCTACAATGAGCAGTTCTTC. Translation: CASSLGPPRSSYNEQFF.

The CDR3 is CSVEEGLAARYTQYF. CDR3 bases: TGCAGCGTTGAAGAGGGACTAGCGGCGAGGTATACGCAGTATTTT. The chain has TRBV29-1 and TRBJ2-3; 11 bases match TRBD2. Germline CDR1 is SQVTM and CDR2 is ANQGSEA. The J segment lost 7 bases and the V segment lost 0 bases, leaving 6 bases of the junction unmatched. The CDR3 totals 15 residues.

This clone was found a few times. The CDR3 region has the DNA TGCGCCAGCAGTGACGGGGGCTCCTACGAGCAGTACTTC. This codes for CASSDGGSYEQYF. The chain uses TRBV10-2 and TRBJ2-7, with D possibly TRBD2 on 6 matching bases. The CDR3 totals 13 residues. Germline lookup yields CDR1 WSHSY and CDR2 SAAADI. Between the trimmed V and J ends, which lost 3 bases and 0 bases, there was a span of 6 bases.

Note on this clone: Mismatch with germline at one junction end may stem from a read error. The chain links TRBV5-6 to TRBJ1-1; D ambiguous. The CDR3 has 12 residues. Germline V gives CDR1 SGHDT, CDR2 YYEEEE. The CDR3 sequence: CASSFGVTEAFF. The CDR3 region has the DNA TGTGCCAGCAGCTTCGGGGTCACTGAAGCCTTCTTT.